The 23 T cell receptor beta chains in this list originate from one sample, sequenced in a study of T cells expressing NK-cell markers. TCRdb re-called the 5' RACE reads, yielding one record per CDR3 amino acid sequence without DNA. The specimen's table records a few hundred thousand distinct CDR3 sequences. Specimen: blood T cells: a sorted CD56 or NKG2C T cell subset, CD4+ or CD8+ T cells, or bulk PBMC T cells (not recorded which). The receptors stem from a young man in good health.

V and J are TRBV6-5 and TRBJ2-1; TCRdb outputs TRBD2, but without DNA this stays unchecked. Germline V gives CDR1 MNHEY, CDR2 SVGAGI. This CDR3 region has 17 residues. The CDR3: CASSYSPSGSRVNEQFF.

The rearrangement links TRBV15 to TRBJ2-5; as DNA is missing, the TRBD1 call by TCRdb cannot be tested. CDR1 and CDR2 from the germline V gene are LNHNV and YYDKDF (reference sequence). The CDR3 is 17 residues long. The CDR3 reads CATSREAPTPMGETQYF.

V is TRBV20-1 and J is TRBJ2-3; TCRdb outputs TRBD2, but without DNA this stays unchecked. This CDR3 region has 17 residues. In germline, CDR1 is DFQATT, CDR2 SNEGSKA (reference sequence). The CDR3 here is CSARTQGLAGITDTQYF.

The chain links TRBV20-1 to TRBJ2-5; TCRdb's assignment of TRBD2 cannot be checked, as there is no DNA. CDR1 and CDR2 from the germline V gene are DFQATT and SNEGSKA (reference sequence). CDR3 length: 15 amino acids. The CDR3 loop reads CSARDERRLQETQYF.

The chain couples TRBV23-1 to TRBJ2-7; the D gene TCRdb calls, TRBD1, cannot be checked with no DNA. TRBV23-1 is annotated as an ORF whose role is uncertain. CDR3 length: 12 residues. The CDR3 loop reads CASSHSGIEQYF.

V and J are TRBV20-1 and TRBJ2-3; there is no DNA to check the TCRdb D call of TRBD2. This CDR3 is built from 16 residues. From germline, CDR1 is DFQATT and CDR2 SNEGSKA (reference sequence). Here the CDR3 reads CSASPFTSGSSDTQYF.

The V call is TRBV27, the J call TRBJ1-2. CDR1 is MNHEY and CDR2 is SMNVEV in the germline V gene (reference sequence). CDR3 length: 13 amino acids. The CDR3 sequence is CASSFIKGGGYTF.

V and J are TRBV7-9 and TRBJ2-1; TCRdb's D gene call, TRBD2, goes unchecked for lack of DNA. The CDR3 totals 17 residues. Germline lookup yields CDR1 SEHNR and CDR2 FQNEAQ (reference sequence). CDR3 protein: CASTGSLAGSSYNEQFF. The complete variable domain, with remaining parts taken from reference TRBV7-9 and TRBJ2-1, reads DTGVSQNPRHKITKRGQNVTFRCDPISEHNRLYWYRQTLGQGPEFLTYFQNEAQLEKSRLLSDRFSAERPKGSFSTLEIQRTEQGDSAMYLCASTGSLAGSSYNEQFFGPGTRLTVL.

The rearrangement uses TRBV4-3 and TRBJ2-1. The CDR3 spans 14 residues. Germline CDR1 is LGHNA and CDR2 is YSLEER. CDR3 protein: CASSAGSSYNEQFF.

V and J are TRBV7-9 and TRBJ2-1; there is no DNA to check the TCRdb D call of TRBD2. Germline V CDR1 and CDR2: SEHNR, FQNEAQ (reference sequence). CDR3 length: 14 amino acids. This CDR3 reads CASSLGLVPNEQFF.

This chain connects TRBV9 to TRBJ2-1. This CDR3 contains 20 residues. Per germline, CDR1 SGDLS and CDR2 YYNGEE. The CDR3 loop is CASSVAFGVGASSSYNEQFF.

The chain uses TRBV11-1 and TRBJ2-6. This CDR3 contains 18 residues. The germline CDR1 and CDR2 sequences are SGHAT and FQDESV (reference sequence). Here the CDR3 reads CASSLDAGSLTGANVLTF.

The chain employs TRBV5-1 and TRBJ2-3; TCRdb's D gene call, TRBD2, goes unchecked for lack of DNA. Germline CDR1 is SGHRS and CDR2 is YFSETQ. The CDR3 extends over 17 amino acids. The CDR3 sequence: CASSLAQGLALADTQYF.

The chain links TRBV4-1 to TRBJ2-3; TCRdb picks TRBD2, but there is no DNA to check that call. Germline-derived CDR1 and CDR2 are MGHRA and YSYEKL. The CDR3 covers 16 residues. CDR3 loop: CASGGIAGGSQDTQYF.

This chain links TRBV6-2 or TRBV6-3 with TRBJ2-4; lacking DNA, the TRBD1 call made by TCRdb goes unchecked. This CDR3 spans 15 amino acids. Germline V gene sequence: CDR1 MNHEY, CDR2 SVGEGT. The CDR3 loop is CASSITGVSKNIQYF.

CDR3 residues: CASIPGLSTDTQYF. V and J are TRBV5-1 and TRBJ2-3; TCRdb's D call, TRBD2, is unchecked because there is no DNA. The CDR3 contains 14 residues. Looked up from germline, CDR1 is SGHRS and CDR2 is YFSETQ.

V gene TRBV5-1 combines with J gene TRBJ2-7; TCRdb selects TRBD1, and the lack of DNA leaves this call unchecked. This CDR3 is built from 13 residues. Germline CDR1 is SGHRS and CDR2 is YFSETQ. The CDR3 loop reads CASSADSTIEQYF.

This chain uses TRBV28 with TRBJ1-1; TCRdb returns TRBD1, unconfirmable since there is no DNA. CDR1 and CDR2 from the germline V gene are MDHEN and SYDVKM. The CDR3 length is 15 residues. The CDR3 protein is CASSPTGVGDTEAFF.

This chain links TRBV11-2 with TRBJ1-3; checking the TCRdb D call of TRBD1 is not possible without DNA. The CDR3 runs to 16 residues. The V gene's germline CDR1 is SGHAT and CDR2 FQNNGV. This CDR3 is CASSLIRDRSGNTIYF.

The V gene is TRBV12-3 or TRBV12-4, the J gene TRBJ2-3. This CDR3 is built from 12 residues. CDR3 protein: CASSRLTDTQYF.

The rearrangement joins TRBV24-1 to TRBJ1-5; TCRdb's D call, TRBD1, is unchecked because there is no DNA. Germline CDR1 reads KGHDR; CDR2 reads SFDVKD. This CDR3 comprises 14 residues. The CDR3 reads CATEGQNSNQPQHF.

The chain joins TRBV25-1 to TRBJ2-3; there is no DNA to check the TCRdb D call of TRBD2. The CDR3 is 15 residues long. Germline CDR1 MGHDK, CDR2 SYGVNS. CDR3 region: CASSRPEGYKDTQYF.

This chain connects TRBV20-1 to TRBJ1-5; TCRdb outputs TRBD1, but without DNA this stays unchecked. CDR1 and CDR2 (germline): DFQATT, SNEGSKA (reference sequence). The length of the CDR3 is 15 residues. The CDR3 loop is CSATAGTYSNQPQHF.